This T cell receptor beta chain appears in the sequencing data of a study of radiation and T cells in renal cell carcinoma. Study-wide points: Top tumor clonotypes rose in blood 2 weeks post-radiation, then contracted.

Clones were read by immunoSEQ multiplex PCR, and TCRdb kept only the in-frame ones, dropping some. The repertoire includes around 170,000 clones, around 89% of them detected once, and around 11% sits in the top ten. The CDR3 has 15 amino acids. CDR1 is SEHNR, CDR2 FQNEAQ, per germline (reference sequence). The V and J ends lost 5 bases and 4 bases respectively, with 17 bases between them. Concerning this clone itself: Its antigen is unknown.

As for time point: blood 4 weeks post-SBRT, at nephrectomy. Treatment: 15 Gy SBRT to primary tumor, nephrectomy 4 weeks later. Nephrectomy followed 15 Gy stereotactic body radiation by 4 weeks. The sequence was obtained from a woman aged 50 to 65 with renal cell carcinoma. Sequencing used blood, obtained from a patient whose treatment included radiotherapy and nephrectomy. This chain connects TRBV7-9 to TRBJ1-2; weak D call: TRBD1 (5 bases). The CDR3: CASSLISSGGYGYTF. The CDR3 DNA reads TGTGCCAGCAGCCTCATCAGCTCCGGGGGCTATGGCTACACCTTC.